These 14 T cell receptor beta chains were all obtained from the same sample, sequenced in a study of blood T cell repertoires in COVID-19. Profiled with immunoSEQ multiplex PCR; TCRdb holds only in-frame clones, not every one. The sample holds some 120,000 clones, approximately 84% seen once. The sample consisted of peripheral blood. The receptors were gathered from a man between 70 and 80 years old with acute or convalescent COVID-19.

The V and J genes are TRBV15 and TRBJ2-1; D gene uncertain. Trimming removed 0 bases at V and 2 bases at J, with 8 bases between. This CDR3 is 15 amino acids long. Germline V CDR1 and CDR2: LNHNV, YYDKDF (reference sequence). CDR3 nucleotide sequence: TGTGCCACCAGCAGAGACCGTTCCCCCTACAATGAGCAGTTCTTC. Protein: CATSRDRSPYNEQFF.

This chain uses TRBV3-1 (or the pseudogene TRBV3-2) with TRBJ1-6; TRBD1 matches at 7 bases. The CDR3 contains 17 residues. Trimming at V came to 2 bases and at J to 4 bases, leaving 8 bases not matched to a gene. Germline CDR1 and CDR2: LGHDT and YNNKEL (reference sequence). CDR3 sequence: CASSQQQGTFYNSPLHF. For the CDR3, the DNA is TGTGCCAGCAGCCAACAACAGGGGACCTTTTATAATTCACCCCTCCACTTT.

This chain connects TRBV19 to TRBJ2-6; the D gene is possibly TRBD1 (5 bases). Trimming shortened V by 5 bases and J by 1 base, and 18 bases separated the two germline ends. This CDR3 contains 18 residues. Germline assignment: CDR1 LNHDA and CDR2 SQIVND (reference sequence). The CDR3 DNA reads TGTGCCAGTAGTGTCCCCGGACATCTGTCGTCTGGGGCCAACGTCCTGACTTTC. Amino acids: CASSVPGHLSSGANVLTF. The full variable domain, rest sourced from reference TRBV19 and TRBJ2-6, is DGGITQSPKYLFRKEGQNVTLSCEQNLNHDAMYWYRQDPGQGLRLIYYSQIVNDFQKGDIAEGYSVSREKKESFPLTVTSAQKNPTAFYLCASSVPGHLSSGANVLTFGAGSRLTVL.

The CDR3 region is CASSRGLGYGYTF. The CDR3, as DNA: TGTGCCAGCAGTAGAGGGTTGGGCTATGGCTACACCTTC. The chain is built from TRBV12-3 or TRBV12-4 and TRBJ1-2, with D unclear. Trimming left V 5 bases short and J 4 bases short, with 11 bases between. The CDR3 sequence is 13 residues long.

The CDR3 DNA follows: TGTGCCAGCAGCTTGAGCGGGGCCCTTTCGAATGAGCAGTTCTTC. Amino acids: CASSLSGALSNEQFF. The chain has TRBV9 and TRBJ2-1, with 7 positions matching TRBD2. Germline CDR1 SGDLS, CDR2 YYNGEE. The ends lost 4 bases at V and 7 bases at J; junction bases unmatched: 11. The CDR3 is 15 amino acids.

This chain uses TRBV9 with TRBJ1-1; 10 bases are a match to TRBD1. The CDR3 contains 14 residues. Germline V lookup: CDR1 SGDLS, CDR2 YYNGEE. V was clipped by 2 bases and J by 7 bases; unmatched bases: 5. CDR3 amino acids: CASSVGTGVGEAFF. CDR3 bases: TGTGCCAGCAGCGTCGGGACAGGGGTGGGTGAAGCTTTCTTT.

CDR3 coding DNA: TGTGCCAGCAGTTACTCCGGAGCAGGGGGCTACGAGCAGTACTTC. This encodes CASSYSGAGGYEQYF. The chain links TRBV6-6 to TRBJ2-7, with 7 positions matching TRBD1. The junction had 5 bases not matched to a gene; V was cut back by 0 bases and J by 3 bases. The germline V gene encodes CDR1 MNHNY and CDR2 SVGAGI (reference sequence). The CDR3 is made up of 15 amino acids.

This clone has only one observation. CDR3 region: CASSWDIAYEQYF. The DNA for the CDR3 is TGTGCCAGTAGTTGGGACATAGCCTACGAGCAGTACTTC. The chain joins TRBV19 to TRBJ2-7; D may be TRBD1 (6 bases). The CDR3 is made up of 13 amino acids. The germline CDR1 and CDR2 sequences are LNHDA and SQIVND (reference sequence). The V and J ends lost 5 bases and 2 bases respectively, with 10 bases between them.

This chain uses TRBV5-1 with TRBJ1-4, with D maybe TRBD1 (6 bases). V was shortened by 3 bases and J by 0 bases, with 12 bases between the two germline ends. Germline-derived CDR1 and CDR2 are SGHRS and YFSETQ. This CDR3 spans 16 amino acids. In nucleotides, the CDR3 is TGCGCCAGCAGCTCAACAGGGATTGCAACTAATGAAAAACTGTTTTTT. Its protein product is CASSSTGIATNEKLFF.

This sequence joins TRBV27 and TRBJ1-2, with 8 bases that match TRBD1. V shed 6 bases, J shed 3 bases, and the junction held 6 bases outside the gene matches. The CDR3 is 14 amino acids. CDR1 MNHEY and CDR2 SMNVEV come from the germline V gene (reference sequence). CDR3 DNA sequence: TGTGCCAGCAGCAGGGGGCGGGTGGACTATGGCTACACCTTC. Its translation is CASSRGRVDYGYTF.

The CDR3 is CASRSDRGGEKLFF. CDR3 sequence (DNA): TGTGCCAGCAGGTCAGACAGGGGAGGGGAAAAACTGTTTTTT. The chain carries TRBV2 and TRBJ1-4, with 8 bases matching TRBD1. Germline trimming cut 6 bases from V and 8 bases from J; bases unmatched to any gene: 8. Germline assignment: CDR1 SNHLY and CDR2 FYNNEI. The CDR3 covers 14 residues.

This sequence joins TRBV10-3 and TRBJ2-2; TRBD1 is a possible D gene (6 bases). V was shortened by 8 bases and J by 5 bases, with 21 bases between the two germline ends. This CDR3 comprises 16 residues. Germline CDR1 and CDR2: ENHRY and SYGVKD. CDR3 residues: CAIPSSVTRGTGELFF. The CDR3 coding sequence is TGTGCCATCCCCAGCTCCGTAACCAGGGGAACCGGGGAGCTGTTTTTT.

The V and J genes are TRBV24-1 and TRBJ2-7; a possible D gene is TRBD2 (5 bases). Trimming took off 2 bases at V and 3 bases at J, with 7 bases between the two ends. CDR1 is KGHDR, CDR2 SFDVKD, per germline. This CDR3 region has 13 residues. DNA for the CDR3: TGTGCCACCAGTGATTCGGGGTTCTACGAGCAGTACTTC. Translated: CATSDSGFYEQYF.

The chain couples TRBV5-1 to TRBJ2-1, with 9 bases lining up with TRBD2. V shed 6 bases, J shed 2 bases, and the junction held 9 bases outside the gene matches. The germline V gene encodes CDR1 SGHRS and CDR2 YFSETQ. The CDR3 is 16 residues long. CDR3 coding DNA: TGCGCCAGCATAGCGGGGGCCAGCCCTACCTACAATGAGCAGTTCTTC. Translating it yields CASIAGASPTYNEQFF.